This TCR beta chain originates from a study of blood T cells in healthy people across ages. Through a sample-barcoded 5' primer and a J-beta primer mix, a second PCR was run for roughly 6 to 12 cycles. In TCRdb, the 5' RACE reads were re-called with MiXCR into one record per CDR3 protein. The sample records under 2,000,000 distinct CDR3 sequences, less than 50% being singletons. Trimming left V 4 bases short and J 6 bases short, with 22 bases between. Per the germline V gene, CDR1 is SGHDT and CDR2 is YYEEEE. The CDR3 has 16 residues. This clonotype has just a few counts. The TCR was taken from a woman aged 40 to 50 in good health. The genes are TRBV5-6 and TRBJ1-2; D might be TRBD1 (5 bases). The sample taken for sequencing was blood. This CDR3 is CASSVIAGDWKDGYTF. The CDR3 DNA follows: TGTGCCAGCAGCGTGATCGCCGGGGACTGGAAGGATGGCTACACCTTC.